This T cell receptor beta chain was sequenced during a study of blood T cell repertoires in COVID-19. Study-wide context: Specimens from acute and convalescent COVID-19 originated in the United States, Italy and Spain. Sample material is recorded as cDNA or gDNA derived from T cells, B-cell-depleted T cells, or PBMCs.

In the authors' methods: For nucleated cells, counts were estimated from reference gene primer amplification. Clones were sequenced by immunoSEQ multiplex PCR, and TCRdb holds only the in-frame ones, with some missing. Clone size and V and J calls were adopted from that table, with D and trimming inferred from the DNA. This sample yields approximately 300,000 clones, of which around 88% are seen a single time; 1.2% belongs to the top ten. The TCR was taken from a woman aged 45-65 years with acute or convalescent COVID-19. Sequenced sample: peripheral blood.

The CDR3 region is CASRVRRDSSYNEQFF. As DNA, the CDR3 is TGTGCCAGCAGGGTCCGGCGGGACAGCTCCTACAATGAGCAGTTCTTC. The chain links TRBV27 to TRBJ2-1; the D gene is possibly TRBD1 (7 bases). The V gene's germline CDR1 is MNHEY and CDR2 SMNVEV (reference sequence). Trimming cost V 6 bases and J 0 bases, with 15 bases left between them. The CDR3 sequence is 16 residues long.